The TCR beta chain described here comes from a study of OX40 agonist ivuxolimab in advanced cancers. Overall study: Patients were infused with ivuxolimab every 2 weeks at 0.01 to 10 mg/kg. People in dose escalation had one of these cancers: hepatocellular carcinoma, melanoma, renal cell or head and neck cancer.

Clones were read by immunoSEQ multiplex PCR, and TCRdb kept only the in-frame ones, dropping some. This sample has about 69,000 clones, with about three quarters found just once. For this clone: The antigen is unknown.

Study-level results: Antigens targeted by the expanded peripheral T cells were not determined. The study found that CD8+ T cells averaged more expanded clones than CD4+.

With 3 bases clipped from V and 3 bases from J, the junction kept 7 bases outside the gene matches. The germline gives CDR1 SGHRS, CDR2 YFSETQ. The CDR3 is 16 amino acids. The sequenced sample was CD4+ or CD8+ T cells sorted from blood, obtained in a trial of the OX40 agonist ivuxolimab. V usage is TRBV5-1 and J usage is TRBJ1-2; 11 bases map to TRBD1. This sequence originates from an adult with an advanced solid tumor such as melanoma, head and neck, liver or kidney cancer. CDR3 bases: TGCGCCAGCAGCTGGAGGCCGGGACAGGGGGACTATGGCTACACCTTC. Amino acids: CASSWRPGQGDYGYTF.